The 9 T cell receptor beta chains reported below all come from one sample, sequenced in a study of control samples from healthy donors and cancer patients. Profiled with immunoSEQ multiplex PCR; TCRdb holds only in-frame clones, not every one. The repertoire holds over 45,000 clones, with around nine tenths as singletons. The sample consisted of PBMCs. All receptors come from a middle-aged man with colorectal cancer.

The chain combines TRBV3-1 (or the pseudogene TRBV3-2) with TRBJ2-2; possibly TRBD2 for D (5 bases). V was shortened by 4 bases and J by 4 bases, with 10 bases between the two germline ends. The CDR3 runs 14 residues. In germline, CDR1 is LGHDT, CDR2 YNNKEL (reference sequence). The CDR3 DNA sequence: TGTGCCAGCAGCCTTATAGAGGGCACCGGGGAGCTGTTTTTT. Translated, it gives CASSLIEGTGELFF.

This clone has a handful of counts. The chain joins TRBV28 to TRBJ1-1; D possibly corresponds to TRBD1 (5 bases). This CDR3 has 14 residues. CDR1 and CDR2 from the germline V gene are MDHEN and SYDVKM. With 6 bases removed from V and 2 bases from J, the gap between germline ends came to 13 bases. Written as DNA, the CDR3 is TGTGCCAGCAGCCTTACTGACAGAAACACTGAAGCTTTCTTT. Protein sequence: CASSLTDRNTEAFF.

The gene calls are TRBV7-9 and TRBJ2-7; D is uncertain. CDR3 size: 13 residues. Trimming left V 4 bases short and J 3 bases short, with 10 bases between. In germline, CDR1 is SEHNR, CDR2 FQNEAQ (reference sequence). The CDR3: CASSSTEVYEQYF. CDR3 nucleotide sequence: TGTGCCAGCAGCTCAACAGAAGTCTACGAGCAGTACTTC.

The chain joins TRBV5-1 to TRBJ2-3; a weak D match, TRBD2 (6 bases). Germline lookup yields CDR1 SGHRS and CDR2 YFSETQ. V lost 7 bases and J lost 7, with 10 bases in between. The CDR3 consists of 11 residues. CDR3: CASGRSNTQYF. In DNA, the CDR3 is TGCGCCAGCGGGAGGTCTAATACGCAGTATTTT.

The V gene is TRBV5-5, the J gene TRBJ1-1; D perhaps matches TRBD1 (5 bases). Germline V gives CDR1 SGHKS, CDR2 YYEKEE (reference sequence). Trimming stripped 4 bases from V and 1 base from J, with 11 bases between. This CDR3 has 14 amino acids. CDR3 residues: CASSLWGENTEAFF. DNA for the CDR3: TGTGCCAGCAGCCTCTGGGGGGAGAACACTGAAGCTTTCTTT. Full variable domain (rest looked up from reference TRBV5-5 and TRBJ1-1): DAGVTQSPTHLIKTRGQQVTLRCSPISGHKSVSWYQQVLGQGPQFIFQYYEKEERGRGNFPDRFSARQFPNYSSELNVNALLLGDSALYLCASSLWGENTEAFFGQGTRLTVV.

This sequence joins TRBV6-5 and TRBJ1-5, with D possibly matching TRBD1 (6 bases). The CDR3 loop spans 14 amino acids. V was shortened by 5 bases and J by 1 base, with 9 bases between the two germline ends. Germline loops: CDR1 MNHEY, CDR2 SVGAGI. The CDR3 loop is CASSKQGSNQPQHF. As DNA, the CDR3 is TGTGCCAGCAGTAAACAGGGAAGCAATCAGCCCCAGCATTTT.

The V and J genes are TRBV3-1 (or the pseudogene TRBV3-2) and TRBJ1-6; D is undetermined. V was cut by 1 base and J by 9 bases, with 10 bases left in between. The CDR3 consists of 14 residues. CDR1 and CDR2 (germline): LGHDT, YNNKEL (reference sequence). In nucleotides, the CDR3 is TGTGCCAGCAGCCAAGGGTACCAAAGTTCACCCCTCCACTTT. The encoded protein is CASSQGYQSSPLHF.

This clone was detected only once. V usage is TRBV19 and J usage is TRBJ1-2, with D unclear. This CDR3 region has 14 residues. The germline V and J ends were trimmed by 6 bases and 2 bases, with 13 bases remaining between them. Germline V gene data show CDR1 as LNHDA and CDR2 as SQIVND (reference sequence). The CDR3 protein is CASSGDTTNYGYTF. CDR3 sequence (DNA): TGTGCCAGTAGCGGTGACACGACCAACTATGGCTACACCTTC.

The chain has TRBV19 and TRBJ2-5; D is possibly TRBD1 or TRBD2 (6 bases each). V lost 0 bases, J lost 8 bases, and 22 bases lay in between. The CDR3 totals 17 residues. Per the germline V gene, CDR1 is LNHDA and CDR2 is SQIVND (reference sequence). This CDR3 reads CASSIDLRGAARKTQYF. The CDR3 DNA reads TGTGCCAGTAGTATAGATTTAAGGGGGGCGGCTAGGAAAACCCAGTACTTC.